Each of the 27 T cell receptor beta chains below was sequenced from the same sample in a study of T cell responses to AZD1222 COVID-19 vaccine. Data came from immunoSEQ multiplex PCR; TCRdb stores just in-frame clones and leaves some out. The profile covers some 150,000 clones, with approximately 87% appearing a single time and about a tenth taken by the ten largest. The specimen comprised peripheral blood, sampled 28 days after the second AZD1222 dose. Receptors were obtained from an adult who received the AZD1222 COVID-19 vaccine.

This chain joins TRBV7-2 and TRBJ2-7, with 7 bases matching TRBD1. The trim removed 2 bases at V and 4 bases at J, leaving 5 bases unmatched. Germline CDR1 SGHTA, CDR2 FQGNSA. This CDR3 spans 14 amino acids. CDR3 amino acids: CASSLLQGKYEQYF. In DNA, the CDR3 is TGTGCCAGCAGCTTATTACAGGGGAAGTACGAGCAGTACTTC.

The rearrangement links TRBV6-5 to TRBJ1-1, with 9 bases matching TRBD1. Germline CDR1 reads MNHEY; CDR2 reads SVGAGI. This CDR3 has 16 amino acids. Trimming cost V 4 bases and J 4 bases; bases outside gene matches: 10. In DNA form, the CDR3 reads TGTGCCAGCAGTTTAGGGGACAGGGTCTTAAGCACTGAAGCTTTCTTT. This sequence encodes CASSLGDRVLSTEAFF.

The genes are TRBV3-1 (or the pseudogene TRBV3-2) and TRBJ1-6, with TRBD1 as a possible D gene (6 bases). Germline-derived CDR1 and CDR2 are LGHDT and YNNKEL (reference sequence). The CDR3 extends over 15 amino acids. Trimming left V 2 bases short and J 9 bases short, with 14 bases between. CDR3 in DNA: TGTGCCAGCAGCCAAACACAGGGTAGAGCTTCACCCCTCCACTTT. It translates to CASSQTQGRASPLHF.

This clone was recorded a few times. V usage is TRBV2 and J usage is TRBJ1-6; tentatively, D is TRBD1 (5 bases). V was pared by 6 bases and J by 9 bases, with 15 bases between. Per the germline V gene, CDR1 is SNHLY and CDR2 is FYNNEI. CDR3 size: 14 residues. CDR3 protein: CASSPTVGSSPLHF. CDR3 in DNA: TGTGCCAGCAGCCCGACAGTTGGGAGTTCACCCCTCCACTTT.

The chain combines TRBV7-2 with TRBJ1-4; D possibly corresponds to TRBD1 (6 bases). V was trimmed by 5 bases and J by 3 bases, leaving 13 bases between them. The CDR3 totals 15 residues. CDR1 and CDR2 (germline): SGHTA, FQGNSA. This chain's CDR3 is CASSKARGSNEKLFF. CDR3 sequence (DNA): TGTGCCAGCAGCAAGGCGAGGGGGTCTAATGAAAAACTGTTTTTT.

The J gene is TRBJ1-3, the V gene TRBV28, with 8 positions matching TRBD1. V lost 3 bases and J lost 3; bases outside the gene matches: 7. Germline lookup yields CDR1 MDHEN and CDR2 SYDVKM. The CDR3 length is 16 residues. The CDR3 loop reads CASSFRGQGFGNTIYF. The CDR3, as DNA: TGTGCCAGCAGTTTCCGCGGACAGGGCTTTGGAAACACCATATATTTT.

The chain joins TRBV5-1 to TRBJ1-1, with TRBD1 matching over 8 bases. V shed 2 bases, J shed 5 bases, and the junction held 11 bases outside the gene matches. Germline CDR1 and CDR2: SGHRS and YFSETQ. There are 16 residues in the CDR3. The CDR3 bases are TGCGCCAGCAGCTTCGGACAGGGAATTTTGGATACTGAAGCTTTCTTT. It is translated as CASSFGQGILDTEAFF.

This clone was seen only a few times. The chain has TRBV28 and TRBJ2-7; tentative D call: TRBD1 (6 bases). V lost 10 bases, J lost 5 bases, and 9 bases lay in between. Germline V gives CDR1 MDHEN, CDR2 SYDVKM. The CDR3 is 10 residues long. The DNA for the CDR3 is TGTGCCAATGGACAGCACGAGCAGTACTTC. Protein product: CANGQHEQYF.

The rearrangement uses TRBV19 and TRBJ1-2; D remains ambiguous. V was shortened by 9 bases and J by 3 bases, with 11 bases between the two germline ends. Germline assignment: CDR1 LNHDA and CDR2 SQIVND (reference sequence). The CDR3 has 12 amino acids. The CDR3 region has the DNA TGTGCCAGCGACCAAAGAGACTATGGCTACACCTTC. It yields the protein CASDQRDYGYTF.

This chain links TRBV7-2 with TRBJ2-7, with 9 bases lining up with TRBD1. The CDR3 contains 14 residues. Unmatched junction bases numbered 5, after V lost 2 bases and J lost 6 bases. Germline assignment: CDR1 SGHTA and CDR2 FQGNSA. CDR3 loop: CASSLPGQGSEQYF. CDR3 DNA: TGTGCCAGCAGCTTACCTGGACAGGGGTCCGAGCAGTACTTC.

This sequence joins TRBV28 and TRBJ1-6; D remains unclear. There are 14 residues in the CDR3. Looked up from germline, CDR1 is MDHEN and CDR2 is SYDVKM. V was pared by 2 bases and J by 6 bases, with 8 bases between. Here the CDR3 DNA reads TGTGCCAGCAGTTTAAGTGCTGCTAATTCACCCCTCCACTTT. It specifies CASSLSAANSPLHF.

The rearrangement joins TRBV4-3 to TRBJ2-3; D unresolved. V was pared by 0 bases and J by 4 bases, with 11 bases between. From germline, CDR1 is LGHNA and CDR2 YSLEER. This CDR3 is built from 15 residues. For the CDR3, the DNA is TGCGCCAGCAGCCAAGATATGGTGTCAGCAGATACGCAGTATTTT. Residues: CASSQDMVSADTQYF.

The J gene is TRBJ1-1, the V gene TRBV27; tentatively, D is TRBD1 (6 bases). CDR3 length: 15 residues. V was cut by 0 bases and J by 0 bases, with 8 bases left in between. Germline lookup yields CDR1 MNHEY and CDR2 SMNVEV (reference sequence). CDR3 DNA sequence: TGTGCCAGCAGTTTATCAGGGGGGATGAACACTGAAGCTTTCTTT. It yields the protein CASSLSGGMNTEAFF.

CDR3 DNA: TGCGCCAGCAGCTCGGGACCTCGCGAGCAGTACTTC. It specifies CASSSGPREQYF. This chain joins TRBV5-1 and TRBJ2-7; D may match TRBD1 or TRBD2 (5 bases each). This CDR3 has 12 residues. With 3 bases removed from V and 6 bases from J, the gap between germline ends came to 10 bases. Germline CDR1 is SGHRS and CDR2 is YFSETQ.

The chain links TRBV6-6 to TRBJ1-2, with TRBD1 as a possible D gene (6 bases). Trimming shortened V by 8 bases and J by 7 bases, and 20 bases separated the two germline ends. This CDR3 has 14 amino acids. Germline lookup yields CDR1 MNHNY and CDR2 SVGAGI (reference sequence). CDR3 in amino acids: CASASLTGASGYTF. The CDR3 DNA follows: TGTGCCAGCGCCTCCTTAACGGGGGCTAGTGGCTACACCTTC.

V usage is TRBV10-3 and J usage is TRBJ2-2; 12 bases fit TRBD2. The CDR3 has 15 amino acids. Germline V gene sequence: CDR1 ENHRY, CDR2 SYGVKD. J gave up 6 bases and V 4 bases, and 3 bases lay outside the gene matches. For the CDR3, the DNA is TGTGCCATCAGTGGAAGACTAGCGGGAGCCGGGGAGCTGTTTTTT. It encodes CAISGRLAGAGELFF.

The chain combines TRBV6-6 with TRBJ2-1; 7 bases agree with TRBD2. In germline, CDR1 is MNHNY, CDR2 SVGAGI (reference sequence). CDR3 size: 14 residues. V shed 5 bases and J 2 bases; nucleotides not matched to a gene: 3. The chain's CDR3 is CASSGSGTYNEQFF. CDR3 sequence (DNA): TGTGCCAGCAGTGGGAGCGGGACCTACAATGAGCAGTTCTTC.

V usage is TRBV24-1 and J usage is TRBJ2-1; a weak D match, TRBD2 (5 bases). The CDR3 spans 14 residues. With 9 bases removed from V and 6 bases from J, the gap between germline ends came to 17 bases. Germline CDR1 KGHDR, CDR2 SFDVKD. The chain's CDR3 is CATASGSWGNEQFF. The CDR3 bases are TGTGCCACCGCATCGGGATCTTGGGGCAATGAGCAGTTCTTC.

CDR3 region: CATSDVRSDGYTF. Written as DNA, the CDR3 is TGTGCCACCAGTGATGTGAGAAGCGATGGCTACACCTTC. The genes are TRBV24-1 and TRBJ1-2, with no clear D. The germline V gene has CDR1 KGHDR and CDR2 SFDVKD. The length of the CDR3 is 13 residues. V was shortened by 3 bases and J by 6 bases, with 10 bases between the two germline ends.

This sequence joins TRBV5-1 and TRBJ1-2, with 11 positions matching TRBD1. The CDR3 spans 14 residues. Losses at the gene ends were 4 bases for V and 8 bases for J; bases not matched to a gene: 7. Germline CDR1 reads SGHRS; CDR2 reads YFSETQ. DNA for the CDR3: TGCGCCAGCAGCACAGGACAGGGGGCTCGAGGCTACACCTTC. Protein product: CASSTGQGARGYTF. The full variable domain, completed using reference TRBV5-1 and TRBJ1-2, is KAGVTQTPRYLIKTRGQQVTLSCSPISGHRSVSWYQQTPGQGLQFLFEYFSETQRNKGNFPGRFSGRQFSNSRSEMNVSTLELGDSALYLCASSTGQGARGYTFGSGTRLTVV.

The chain combines TRBV21-1 with TRBJ2-5. TRBV21-1 counts as a pseudogene. The CDR3 runs to 14 residues. The CDR3 region is CASSRAGFQETQYF. The CDR3 DNA reads as TGTGCCAGCAGCAGAGCGGGGTTCCAAGAGACCCAGTACTTC.

This chain connects TRBV19 to TRBJ1-4; 9 bases align to TRBD1. The CDR3 sequence is 14 residues long. V lost 6 bases and J lost 6; bases outside the gene matches: 5. The germline V gene has CDR1 LNHDA and CDR2 SQIVND (reference sequence). DNA for the CDR3: TGTGCCAGTAGCCCGGGACAGGGATATGAAAAACTGTTTTTT. It translates to CASSPGQGYEKLFF.

This clone was counted a few times. This CDR3 is CASSPTRTGGGNEQFF. The CDR3 nucleotides read TGTGCCAGCAGTCCAACTCGGACAGGGGGCGGGAATGAGCAGTTCTTC. J is TRBJ2-1 and V is TRBV27; TRBD1 matches at 11 bases. Trimming removed 5 bases from V and 7 bases from J; junction bases left unmatched: 10. Germline CDR1 MNHEY, CDR2 SMNVEV (reference sequence). This CDR3 spans 16 amino acids.

This clone was seen more than once but under ten times. The genes are TRBV5-1 and TRBJ1-2; 7 bases map to TRBD1. V gave up 4 bases and J gave up 5 bases; unmatched junction bases: 8. CDR3 length: 14 residues. Germline loops: CDR1 SGHRS, CDR2 YFSETQ. CDR3 sequence reads: CASSLGQVSYGYTF. The CDR3 DNA follows: TGCGCCAGCAGCCTTGGACAGGTCTCGTATGGCTACACCTTC.

The chain uses TRBV13 and TRBJ2-2; D gene uncertain. This CDR3 spans 15 amino acids. V dropped 2 bases and J dropped 4 bases, with 11 bases sitting between them. Germline loops: CDR1 PRHDT, CDR2 FYEKMQ (reference sequence). The CDR3 protein is CASSLFRSGTGELFF. The CDR3, as DNA: TGTGCCAGCAGCTTATTTCGATCGGGCACCGGGGAGCTGTTTTTT.

The chain combines TRBV19 with TRBJ1-2; 8 positions match TRBD1. CDR3 length: 14 residues. The J segment lost 8 bases and the V segment lost 3 bases, leaving 8 bases of the junction unmatched. Looked up from germline, CDR1 is LNHDA and CDR2 is SQIVND (reference sequence). The CDR3 here is CASSMLGQGGGYTF. DNA for the CDR3: TGTGCCAGTAGTATGCTCGGACAGGGAGGCGGCTACACCTTC.

The chain employs TRBV7-9 and TRBJ2-7; 8 bases align to TRBD1. The germline gives CDR1 SEHNR, CDR2 FQNEAQ (reference sequence). This CDR3 comprises 15 residues. Trimming took 5 bases from V and 0 from J; bases not matched to a gene: 6. The CDR3 region has the DNA TGTGCCAGCAGCGAGACAGGGGCAATCTCCTACGAGCAGTACTTC. This encodes CASSETGAISYEQYF.